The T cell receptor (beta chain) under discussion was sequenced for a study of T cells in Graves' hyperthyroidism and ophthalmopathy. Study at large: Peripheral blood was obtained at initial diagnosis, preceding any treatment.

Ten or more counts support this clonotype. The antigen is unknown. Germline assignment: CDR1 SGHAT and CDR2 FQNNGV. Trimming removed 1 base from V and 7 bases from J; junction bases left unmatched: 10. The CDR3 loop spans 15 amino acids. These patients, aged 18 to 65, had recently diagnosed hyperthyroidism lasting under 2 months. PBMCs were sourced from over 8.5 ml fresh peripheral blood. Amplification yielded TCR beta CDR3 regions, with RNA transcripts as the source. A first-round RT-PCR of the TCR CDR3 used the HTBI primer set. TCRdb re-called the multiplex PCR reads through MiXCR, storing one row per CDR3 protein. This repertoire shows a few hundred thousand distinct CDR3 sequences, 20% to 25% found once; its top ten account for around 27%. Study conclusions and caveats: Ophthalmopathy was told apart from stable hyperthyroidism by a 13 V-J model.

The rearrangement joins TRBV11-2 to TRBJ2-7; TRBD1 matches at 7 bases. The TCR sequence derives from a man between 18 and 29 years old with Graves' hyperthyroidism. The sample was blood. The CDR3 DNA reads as TGTGCCAGCAGCTTAGGGACAGGCTCCCTTCAAGAGCAGTACTTC. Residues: CASSLGTGSLQEQYF.